This TCR beta chain derives from a study of T cells in Graves' hyperthyroidism and ophthalmopathy (dated by TCRdb to the late 2010s). As for the study more broadly: A discovery cohort of approximately 100 patients, approximately 44 with Graves' ophthalmopathy and 55 to 60 with stable Graves' hyperthyroidism, was used to find distinguishing TCR V-J signatures. The study also compared thyroid tissue and blood T-cell repertoires from five or six Graves' hyperthyroidism patients. TCR Vbeta CDR3 sequencing of roughly 140 peripheral blood samples (over 40 ophthalmopathy, approximately 80 hyperthyroidism and roughly 17 progressor patients) is reported in the paper. An independent validation cohort of around 19 hyperthyroidism patients and 17 patients who later progressed to ophthalmopathy tested prospective prediction of ophthalmopathy. The 85 to 100 discovery patients were randomly split 7:3 into training and test sets. Following sampling, methimazole starting at 30 mg daily was given to hyperthyroidism patients, and high-dose intravenous methylprednisolone was given to ophthalmopathy patients.

V drops 8 bases and J drops 2 bases, leaving 12 bases in between. Taken from the germline V gene, the CDR1 and CDR2 loops are SQVTM and ANQGSEA. The CDR3, cysteine through phenylalanine, is 12 amino acids long. Of all the DNA, just the CDR3 is kept, 36 bases in frame from base 1. Concerning this clonotype: This receptor's antigen is unknown. One base away there is no much larger clone; base qualities are not given.

Exclusion was applied to patients with uncontrolled infections, other autoimmune diseases, pregnancy or lactation. Diagnoses were established on the basis of clinical symptoms, serum thyroxine and TRAb, thyroid ultrasound, and orbital computed tomography. Total RNA was extracted with Trizol reagent, and quality was checked on an Agilent 2100 Bioanalyzer. The TCR beta CDR3 regions were amplified from RNA transcripts. For the first round of RT-PCR on the TCR CDR3, the HTBI primer set was used together with the Qiagen OneStep RT-PCR kit. Libraries were constructed in a second round of multiplex PCR, after which size selection and purification were performed. Paired-end sequencing of the libraries was performed with 100 bp reads on an Illumina HiSeq2000. In the authors' own workflow: SOAPnuke was used to process the raw data, with reads discarded if the reads contained adapters or uncalled bases, had a mean Phred below 15, or lacked an exact constant-primer or identifier match. High-quality paired reads were merged using COPE v1.2.5, and each unique nucleotide sequence was defined as a clonotype. MiTCR v1.1 was used to align the clonotypes against IMGT TRBV, TRBD and TRBJ reference segments. Only V-J combinations with frequency above 0.0001, covering 99.2% of repertoires, were analysed. A TCS score was defined as the ratio of F50 (clonal expansion) to E x V (chaos), with BLOSUM62-based TCRdist applied between CDR3 peptides within each V-J. Welch's t-statistics and random forest reduced just over 500 V-J features to around 14, which were used in a naive Bayes classifier (R e1071). The similarity between thyroid and blood repertoires was quantified using the Morisita-Horn index. Using fastp at Q25 and MiXCR, TCRdb reprocessed the public reads and kept productive beta chains. When rows share a CDR3 protein, they turn into one entry using the most common DNA and genes. These V and J calls are TCRdb output, not the study's own analysis. The sample profile shows 480,000 or so distinct CDR3 sequences; about 46% of them were found once. The ten largest clones add up to 44% of the sample.

Beyond this particular receptor, the publication reports: In validation, the model predicted progression to ophthalmopathy with around 71% sensitivity and approximately 78% specificity, a median of 6.5 months before onset. A 13 V-J signature model separated ophthalmopathy from stable hyperthyroidism, with approximately 87% sensitivity and 81.08% specificity in cross-validation and 80%/75% in testing. Most expanded thyroid clonotypes (frequency above 0.001) were also found in blood, which suggests that blood repertoires may mirror thyroid immune responses. Sample size was not statistically predetermined, and blinding of investigators to group allocation was not performed.

The source is an adult woman with Graves' disease, either hyperthyroidism or ophthalmopathy (not recorded which). The V and J genes are TRBV29-1 and TRBJ2-5; the D gene cannot be resolved beyond TRBD1 or TRBD2, each matching 6 bases. The sample comprised peripheral blood or thyroid tissue (not recorded which). The CDR3: CSRGGQQETQYF. DNA sequence: TGCAGCCGGGGAGGACAGCAAGAGACCCAGTACTTC.